This TCR beta chain was obtained from a study of cytomegalovirus exposure and HLA in healthy donors. About the study: Clustering assigned about 79% of the roughly 400 genotyped donors to the Caucasian-associated ancestry cluster.

With 60 Vbeta and 13 Jbeta primers, the PCR was carried out. Produced via immunoSEQ multiplex PCR; TCRdb's table is partial and in-frame only. The sample contains more than 110,000 clones, roughly three quarters of which appear only once. Findings and limits, study-wide: Later analysis identified a missense DCLRE1C variant that was linked to TCR beta V- and J-gene trimming.

A remark on this clone: The antigen is not known.

Looked up from germline, CDR1 is LNHDA and CDR2 is SQIVND (reference sequence). Trimming shortened V by 0 bases and J by 5 bases, and 10 bases separated the two germline ends. This CDR3 region has 14 residues. Samples came from healthy bone marrow donors. The sequence derives from a man aged 18 to 29 in good health and CMV-seronegative. The rearrangement joins TRBV19 to TRBJ2-5, with D maybe TRBD2 (5 bases). Sequencing was done on a sample of PBMCs. The CDR3 loop reads CASSIDLRGETQYF. The CDR3 bases are TGTGCCAGTAGTATAGATCTGAGAGGGGAGACCCAGTACTTC.